Following are 28 T cell receptor beta chains from one sample sequenced in a study of cytomegalovirus exposure and HLA in healthy donors (dated by TCRdb to 2015 to 2018). Libraries were built with the immunoSEQ multiplex PCR assay. TCRdb carries this immuneACCESS record with in-frame sequences only. Its versions omit some clonotypes, under half of them owing to an unresolved V gene in the studies checked, with the rest unexplained. This sample holds 100,000 to 150,000 clones; 89% were observed only once. The biggest ten clones account for more than 1.5% of the sample. The sequencing input was PBMCs. These receptors all stem from a woman aged 18 to 35 in good health and CMV-seronegative.

The V call is TRBV6-6, the J call TRBJ1-4, with D possibly being TRBD1 (6 bases). Per the germline V gene, CDR1 is MNHNY and CDR2 is SVGAGI (reference sequence). The CDR3 has 14 amino acids. Trimming removed 6 bases from V and 2 bases from J, with 10 bases in between. CDR3 in DNA: TGTGCCAGCAGACCAGGGGTGACTAATGAAAAACTGTTTTTT. Its translation: CASRPGVTNEKLFF.

The genes are TRBV7-9 and TRBJ2-3; tentatively, D is TRBD2 (6 bases). Deletions cut 1 base from V and 2 bases from J, with 13 bases between. The CDR3 spans 16 residues. The germline gives CDR1 SEHNR, CDR2 FQNEAQ (reference sequence). The CDR3 DNA follows: TGTGCCAGCAGCTTAGAGGCGGCGGGATTCACAGATACGCAGTATTTT. Encoded protein: CASSLEAAGFTDTQYF.

The V and J genes are TRBV4-1 and TRBJ2-1; D unresolved. The CDR3 runs to 14 residues. V was pared by 0 bases and J by 4 bases, with 7 bases between. The germline V gene encodes CDR1 MGHRA and CDR2 YSYEKL. The CDR3 coding sequence is TGCGCCAGCAGCCAAGATTCGTATTACAATGAGCAGTTCTTC. Its protein product is CASSQDSYYNEQFF.

The chain recombines TRBV5-1 with TRBJ2-6; 14 bases align to TRBD2. The CDR3 runs to 17 residues. V shed 5 bases and J 0 bases; nucleotides not matched to a gene: 1. Germline assignment: CDR1 SGHRS and CDR2 YFSETQ. CDR3 sequence (DNA): TGCGCCAGCAGGGGACTAGCGGGGGACTCTGGGGCCAACGTCCTGACTTTC. It codes for CASRGLAGDSGANVLTF.

The chain combines TRBV11-3 with TRBJ1-1, with D uncertain. CDR3 length equals 18 residues. V was shortened by 1 base and J by 0 bases, with 18 bases between the two germline ends. The germline V gene encodes CDR1 SGHNT and CDR2 YENEEA. The CDR3: CASSLGGTRVYMNTEAFF. CDR3 coding DNA: TGTGCCAGCAGCTTAGGGGGAACTAGGGTTTACATGAACACTGAAGCTTTCTTT. The whole variable domain, remainder taken from reference TRBV11-3 and TRBJ1-1, is EAGVVQSPRYKIIEKKQPVAFWCNPISGHNTLYWYLQNLGQGPELLIRYENEEAVDDSQLPKDRFSAERLKGVDSTLKIQPAELGDSAVYLCASSLGGTRVYMNTEAFFGQGTRLTVV.

The gene calls are TRBV19 and TRBJ1-1; D unresolved. The CDR3 consists of 13 residues. V was shortened by 3 bases and J by 4 bases, with 9 bases between the two germline ends. Germline lookup yields CDR1 LNHDA and CDR2 SQIVND (reference sequence). DNA for the CDR3: TGTGCCAGTAGTATGGGCAGGCCCACTGAAGCTTTCTTT. Translating gives CASSMGRPTEAFF.

The V gene is TRBV11-2, the J gene TRBJ2-7, with TRBD2 identical over 8 bases. J lost 3 bases, V lost 1 base, and 8 bases had no gene match. CDR1 and CDR2 (germline): SGHAT, FQNNGV. CDR3 length: 16 residues. The CDR3 protein is CASSLGGGLVGYEQYF. In DNA, the CDR3 is TGTGCCAGCAGCTTAGGTGGGGGACTAGTAGGCTACGAGCAGTACTTC.

This clone was observed a handful of times. The chain employs TRBV7-2 and TRBJ2-1; TRBD2 matches 10 bases. Per the germline V gene, CDR1 is SGHTA and CDR2 is FQGNSA. J was trimmed by 6 bases and V by 5 bases; bases with no gene match: 10. This CDR3 comprises 16 residues. CDR3: CASSLSSGSFLNEQFF. CDR3 sequence (DNA): TGTGCCAGCAGCCTGTCTAGCGGGAGTTTCCTCAATGAGCAGTTCTTC.

The chain is built from TRBV7-9 and TRBJ2-7, with 9 bases lining up with TRBD2. Trimming removed 5 bases from V and 6 bases from J; junction bases left unmatched: 11. The CDR3 runs 15 residues. The germline gives CDR1 SEHNR, CDR2 FQNEAQ (reference sequence). CDR3: CASSPGVAGAGEQYF. CDR3 nucleotides: TGTGCCAGCAGCCCAGGGGTAGCGGGAGCCGGCGAGCAGTACTTC.

The genes are TRBV7-2 and TRBJ1-2; a possible D gene is TRBD1 (5 bases). Germline V CDR1 and CDR2: SGHTA, FQGNSA. Deletions cut 6 bases from V and 7 bases from J, with 24 bases between. This CDR3 contains 16 residues. CDR3 in amino acids: CASSLAGGYGGSGYTF. CDR3 nucleotide sequence: TGTGCCAGCAGTCTCGCTGGGGGTTACGGGGGATCTGGCTACACCTTC. Complete variable domain (other parts from reference TRBV7-2 and TRBJ1-2): GAGVSQSPSNKVTEKGKDVELRCDPISGHTALYWYRQSLGQGLEFLIYFQGNSAPDKSGLPSDRFSAERTGGSVSTLTIQRTQQEDSAVYLCASSLAGGYGGSGYTFGSGTRLTVV.

This chain uses TRBV27 with TRBJ1-1; D may be TRBD1 (6 bases). Trimming pared 5 bases from V and 0 bases from J, leaving 19 bases between. This CDR3 comprises 17 residues. CDR1 is MNHEY and CDR2 is SMNVEV in the germline V gene (reference sequence). The chain's CDR3 is CASSKDTGYLLNTEAFF. In nucleotides, the CDR3 is TGTGCCAGCAGTAAAGACACAGGGTATCTGCTGAACACTGAAGCTTTCTTT.

The gene calls are TRBV4-1 and TRBJ2-2, with 8 bases identical to TRBD1. With 6 bases clipped from V and 4 bases from J, the junction kept 7 bases outside the gene matches. The CDR3 runs 15 residues. The germline V gene has CDR1 MGHRA and CDR2 YSYEKL. Written as DNA, the CDR3 is TGCGCCAGCAGGTTCAGGGGGCCGGGCACCGGGGAGCTGTTTTTT. Protein product: CASRFRGPGTGELFF.

This clone was observed at least ten times. The V and J genes are TRBV19 and TRBJ2-2, with 9 positions matching TRBD1. The germline V gene has CDR1 LNHDA and CDR2 SQIVND (reference sequence). The CDR3 covers 17 residues. The trim removed 2 bases at V and 3 bases at J, leaving 7 bases unmatched. The CDR3 bases are TGTGCCAGTAGTATACTACCGGGACAGGGACACACCGGGGAGCTGTTTTTT. Protein product: CASSILPGQGHTGELFF.

This clone was counted a single time. The chain uses TRBV11-3 and TRBJ2-7; D unclear. Germline values: CDR1 SGHNT, CDR2 YENEEA. The CDR3 is 14 amino acids. Trimming pared 5 bases from V and 2 bases from J, leaving 13 bases between. The CDR3 DNA sequence: TGTGCCAGCAGCCCGTATATGGGCCCCTACGAGCAGTACTTC. Its translation: CASSPYMGPYEQYF.

In this sample, this clone turned up once. The chain recombines TRBV10-3 with TRBJ2-5; D uncertain. Germline-derived CDR1 and CDR2 are ENHRY and SYGVKD. The CDR3 runs 13 residues. The V end was cut by 3 bases, the J end by 4 bases, with 9 bases between. In DNA form, the CDR3 reads TGTGCCATCAGTGAAGCCTACGGAGAGACCCAGTACTTC. It yields the protein CAISEAYGETQYF.

The V gene is TRBV11-3, the J gene TRBJ2-1; TRBD2 agrees at 8 bases. CDR3 length: 18 amino acids. V was clipped by 1 base and J by 4 bases; unmatched bases: 12. Germline V gene sequence: CDR1 SGHNT, CDR2 YENEEA. CDR3 sequence: CASSLVAGGIPPYNEQFF. As DNA, the CDR3 is TGTGCCAGCAGCTTAGTGGCGGGAGGAATCCCCCCATACAATGAGCAGTTCTTC. The variable domain in full, with the rest retrieved from reference TRBV11-3 and TRBJ2-1, is EAGVVQSPRYKIIEKKQPVAFWCNPISGHNTLYWYLQNLGQGPELLIRYENEEAVDDSQLPKDRFSAERLKGVDSTLKIQPAELGDSAVYLCASSLVAGGIPPYNEQFFGPGTRLTVL.

The chain recombines TRBV4-1 with TRBJ2-5, with 13 bases matching TRBD2. V was pared by 2 bases and J by 5 bases, with 11 bases of the junction left unmatched. CDR1 and CDR2 (germline): MGHRA, YSYEKL. This CDR3 is 18 amino acids long. The CDR3 spells CASSQPGLAGKGKETQYF. The CDR3 nucleotides are TGCGCCAGCAGCCAACCGGGACTAGCGGGAAAGGGCAAGGAGACCCAGTACTTC.

This chain uses TRBV6-5 with TRBJ2-1; D is possibly TRBD2 (6 bases). The CDR3 runs 13 residues. V shed 2 bases and J shed 16 bases, with 18 bases lying between them. The germline gives CDR1 MNHEY, CDR2 SVGAGI. CDR3 in amino acids: CASSYATGSAGFF. The CDR3 DNA sequence: TGTGCCAGCAGTTACGCCACCGGGAGTGCTGGATTCTTC.

This chain joins TRBV28 and TRBJ2-7, with D possibly TRBD2 on 5 matching bases. Trimming removed 7 bases at V and 4 bases at J, with 14 bases between. The CDR3 has 13 residues. The germline V gene encodes CDR1 MDHEN and CDR2 SYDVKM. The CDR3 DNA reads as TGTGCCAGCACATCACTAGGGCTTTACGAGCAGTACTTC. Residues: CASTSLGLYEQYF. The variable domain in full, with the rest retrieved from reference TRBV28 and TRBJ2-7, is DVKVTQSSRYLVKRTGEKVFLECVQDMDHENMFWYRQDPGLGLRLIYFSYDVKMKEKGDIPEGYSVSREKKERFSLILESASTNQTSMYLCASTSLGLYEQYFGPGTRLTVT.

This chain joins TRBV7-9 and TRBJ1-2; TRBD1 matches at 7 bases. In germline, CDR1 is SEHNR, CDR2 FQNEAQ (reference sequence). The CDR3 consists of 14 residues. V gave up 5 bases and J gave up 0 bases; unmatched junction bases: 3. CDR3 protein: CASSVGQANYGYTF. For the CDR3, the DNA is TGTGCCAGCAGCGTAGGACAGGCTAACTATGGCTACACCTTC.

The chain uses TRBV5-4 and TRBJ2-1, with 10 bases matching TRBD2. Germline V lookup: CDR1 SGHNT, CDR2 YYREEE (reference sequence). Germline trimming cut 6 bases from V and 10 bases from J; bases unmatched to any gene: 7. This CDR3 region has 13 residues. The CDR3 sequence: CASKPLAGGEQFF. CDR3 DNA: TGTGCCAGCAAACCCTTAGCGGGAGGCGAGCAGTTCTTC.

This rearrangement joins TRBV27 to TRBJ2-7, with a tentative D call TRBD1 (6 bases). Germline CDR1 MNHEY, CDR2 SMNVEV (reference sequence). The V end lost 5 bases, the J end lost 6 bases, and 11 bases lay between the germline ends. This CDR3 contains 12 residues. The CDR3 DNA follows: TGTGCCAGCAGTCTTACAGGGTTCGAGCAGTACTTC. Translated: CASSLTGFEQYF.

The chain uses TRBV11-2 and TRBJ2-7; 7 bases align to TRBD1. CDR1 SGHAT and CDR2 FQNNGV come from the germline V gene. This CDR3 has 13 amino acids. The ends lost 4 bases at V and 3 bases at J; junction bases unmatched: 3. CDR3 protein: CASSWGQIYEQYF. DNA of the CDR3: TGTGCCAGCAGCTGGGGACAGATCTACGAGCAGTACTTC.

The chain links TRBV27 to TRBJ2-7, with 7 bases identical to TRBD1. The CDR3 sequence is 12 residues long. With V trimmed by 5 bases and J by 5 bases, 3 bases remained unmatched. Germline V gives CDR1 MNHEY, CDR2 SMNVEV (reference sequence). This CDR3 is CASSPDRDEQYF. Here the CDR3 DNA reads TGTGCCAGCAGTCCCGACAGGGACGAGCAGTACTTC.

The V call is TRBV11-2, the J call TRBJ2-1, with 7 bases that match TRBD2. The CDR3 has 15 amino acids. V lost 1 base and J lost 3; bases outside the gene matches: 3. Germline-derived CDR1 and CDR2 are SGHAT and FQNNGV. The DNA of the CDR3 is TGTGCCAGCAGCTTAGCGGGAGGAATCTACAATGAGCAGTTCTTC. Residues: CASSLAGGIYNEQFF.

In this sample, this clone turned up once. The chain couples TRBV19 to TRBJ2-6; 8 bases align to TRBD1. The V gene end was trimmed by 4 bases and the J gene end by 1 base; junction bases not matched to a gene: 9. This CDR3 spans 18 amino acids. Germline CDR1 is LNHDA and CDR2 is SQIVND (reference sequence). CDR3 nucleotide sequence: TGTGCCAGTAGTACTTCGGGACAGGAGATTTCTGGGGCCAACGTCCTGACTTTC. As protein: CASSTSGQEISGANVLTF.

The rearrangement joins TRBV6-5 to TRBJ2-7; D gene unclear. Trimming shortened V by 2 bases and J by 3 bases, and 14 bases separated the two germline ends. Germline V gene data show CDR1 as MNHEY and CDR2 as SVGAGI. The CDR3 consists of 15 residues. The CDR3 sequence: CASSYPQDGFYEQYF. The DNA of the CDR3 is TGTGCCAGCAGTTACCCGCAAGACGGGTTCTACGAGCAGTACTTC.

CDR3 sequence: CSARLAGLTGELFF. As DNA, the CDR3 is TGCAGCGCTAGATTAGCGGGCCTCACCGGGGAGCTGTTTTTT. The chain has TRBV29-1 and TRBJ2-2; 7 bases match TRBD2. V lost 7 bases to trimming and J lost 4 bases; unmatched junction nucleotides: 9. Germline CDR1 is SQVTM and CDR2 is ANQGSEA. The CDR3 contains 14 residues.